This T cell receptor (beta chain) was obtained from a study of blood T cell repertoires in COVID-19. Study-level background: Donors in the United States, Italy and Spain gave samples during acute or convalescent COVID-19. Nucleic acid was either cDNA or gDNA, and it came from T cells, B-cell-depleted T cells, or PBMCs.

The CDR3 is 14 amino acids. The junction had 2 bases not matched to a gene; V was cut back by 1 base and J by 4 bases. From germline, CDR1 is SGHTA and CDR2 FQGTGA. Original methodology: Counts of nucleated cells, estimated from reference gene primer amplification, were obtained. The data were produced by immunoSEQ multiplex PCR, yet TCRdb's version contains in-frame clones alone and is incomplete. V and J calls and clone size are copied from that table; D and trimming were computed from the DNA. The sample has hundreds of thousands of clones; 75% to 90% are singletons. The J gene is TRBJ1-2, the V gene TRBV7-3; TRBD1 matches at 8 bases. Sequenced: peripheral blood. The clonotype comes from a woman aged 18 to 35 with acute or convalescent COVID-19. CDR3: CASSLMGTGYGYTF. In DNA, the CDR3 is TGTGCCAGCAGCTTAATGGGGACAGGCTATGGCTACACCTTC.